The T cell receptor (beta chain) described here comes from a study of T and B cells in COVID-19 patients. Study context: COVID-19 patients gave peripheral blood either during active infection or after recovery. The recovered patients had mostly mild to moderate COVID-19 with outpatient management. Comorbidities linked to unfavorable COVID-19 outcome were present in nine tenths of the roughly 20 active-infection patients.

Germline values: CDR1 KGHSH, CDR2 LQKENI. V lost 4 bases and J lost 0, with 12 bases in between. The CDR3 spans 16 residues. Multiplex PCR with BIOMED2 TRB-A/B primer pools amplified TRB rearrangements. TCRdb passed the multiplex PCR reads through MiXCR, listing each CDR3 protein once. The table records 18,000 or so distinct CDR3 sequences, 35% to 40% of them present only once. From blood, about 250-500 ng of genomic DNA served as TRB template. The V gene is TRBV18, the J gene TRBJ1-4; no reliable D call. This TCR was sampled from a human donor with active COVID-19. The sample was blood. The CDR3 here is CASSQTRTPTNEKLFF. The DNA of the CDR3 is TGTGCCAGCTCACAAACCCGGACGCCAACTAATGAAAAACTGTTTTTT.